The rows below give T cell receptor beta chains drawn from one sample of a study of T cells after yellow fever vaccination. Using its own MiXCR run on the 5' RACE reads, TCRdb lists one record per CDR3 protein. The sample yields hundreds of thousands of distinct CDR3 sequences, about 17% seen once. Sample: PBMCs, taken 4 to 5 days after the first yellow fever vaccination. The receptors were sampled from a man younger than 35 who received the YFV17D yellow fever vaccine. The CDR3 runs from the conserved cysteine through the conserved F or W. D genes are given only for firm matches. Expanded clones get a size class; other rows say once, few or many, or leave the size out.

V gene: TRBV6-5
J gene: TRBJ1-6
clone size: few
D gene: -
CDR3 DNA: TGTGCCAGCAGTTACGCCGGGGGGGGGTACTCCTATAATTCACCCCTCCACTTT
CDR3 protein: CASSYAGGGYSYNSPLHF

V gene: TRBV6-1
J gene: TRBJ2-3
clone size: few
D gene: -
CDR3 DNA: TGTGCCAGCAGTGAGACACTAAGCACAGATACGCAGTATTTT
CDR3 protein: CASSETLSTDTQYF

V gene: TRBV12-3/TRBV12-4
J gene: TRBJ2-5
clone size: few
D gene: TRBD1
CDR3 DNA: TGTGCCAGCAGTCTCCTCCCCATCCAGGGGGCGCTTCCAGAGACCCAGTACTTC
CDR3 protein: CASSLLPIQGALPETQYF

V gene: TRBV24-1
J gene: TRBJ1-5
clone size: -
D gene: -
CDR3 DNA: TGTGCCACCAGTGGTCAAATGGGTCAGCCCCAGCATTTT
CDR3 protein: CATSGQMGQPQHF

V gene: TRBV5-1
J gene: TRBJ2-1
clone size: few
D gene: -
CDR3 DNA: TGCGCCAGCAGCTCCGACGGACCGTACAATGAGCAGTTCTTC
CDR3 protein: CASSSDGPYNEQFF

V gene: TRBV7-3
J gene: TRBJ2-3
clone size: -
D gene: -
CDR3 DNA: TGTGCCAGCAGCTTACGGGGACATCTAATGGGCACAGATACGCAGTATTTT
CDR3 protein: CASSLRGHLMGTDTQYF

V gene: TRBV7-2
J gene: TRBJ2-5
clone size: few
D gene: -
CDR3 DNA: TGTGCCAGCAGCTTAGAATGGGCAGGGCCAGAGACCCAGTACTTC
CDR3 protein: CASSLEWAGPETQYF

V gene: TRBV5-8
J gene: TRBJ2-2
clone size: -
D gene: TRBD1
CDR3 DNA: TGTGCCAGCAGCGCCGGGACAGTCAACACCGGGGAGCTGTTTTTT
CDR3 protein: CASSAGTVNTGELFF

V gene: TRBV5-1
J gene: TRBJ2-7
clone size: few
D gene: -
CDR3 DNA: TGCGCCAGCAGTCCCTTCTCGTCGGGGCGACTCTCCTACGAGCAGTACTTC
CDR3 protein: CASSPFSSGRLSYEQYF

V gene: TRBV5-1
J gene: TRBJ2-1
clone size: few
D gene: -
CDR3 DNA: TGCGCCAGCAGCCTGGTCGGGACGCCCTACAATGAGCAGTTCTTC
CDR3 protein: CASSLVGTPYNEQFF

V gene: TRBV29-1
J gene: TRBJ2-7
clone size: few
D gene: -
CDR3 DNA: TGCAGCGTTGAGCTCTTGGACCTCTCCTACGAGCAGTACTTC
CDR3 protein: CSVELLDLSYEQYF

V gene: TRBV29-1
J gene: TRBJ1-2
clone size: -
D gene: -
CDR3 DNA: TGCAGCGTTGAAGTGGGGGCATCTTATGGCTACACCTTC
CDR3 protein: CSVEVGASYGYTF

V gene: TRBV7-2
J gene: TRBJ2-7
clone size: -
D gene: -
CDR3 DNA: TGTGCCAGCAGCTCAGAGACAGCCGCCTACGAGCAGTACTTC
CDR3 protein: CASSSETAAYEQYF

V gene: TRBV5-1
J gene: TRBJ2-7
clone size: -
D gene: TRBD1
CDR3 DNA: TGCGCCAGCAGCTTCGGGACAGGGGCTTCCTACGAGCAGTACTTC
CDR3 protein: CASSFGTGASYEQYF

V gene: TRBV15
J gene: TRBJ2-1
clone size: -
D gene: -
CDR3 DNA: TGTGCCACCAGCAGAGAACGGCCCAGGGGGGGGAATGAGCAGTTCTTC
CDR3 protein: CATSRERPRGGNEQFF

V gene: TRBV7-9
J gene: TRBJ2-1
clone size: once
D gene: TRBD2
CDR3 DNA: TGTGCCAGCAGCGGGGGACTAGCGGGGTCGGATTATAATGAGCAGTTCTTC
CDR3 protein: CASSGGLAGSDYNEQFF

V gene: TRBV29-1
J gene: TRBJ1-1
clone size: -
D gene: -
CDR3 DNA: TGCAGCGTTAGACAGATTGGCGGGGGGGCTTTCTTT
CDR3 protein: CSVRQIGGGAFF

V gene: TRBV6-1
J gene: TRBJ2-7
clone size: -
D gene: TRBD1
CDR3 DNA: TGTGCCAGCTATCTAACAGGGGGAAGCTACGAGCAGTACTTC
CDR3 protein: CASYLTGGSYEQYF

V gene: TRBV3-1
J gene: TRBJ2-7
clone size: -
D gene: -
CDR3 DNA: TGTGCCAGCAGCCGTAGGGACGGGCGCTCCTACGAGCAGTACTTC
CDR3 protein: CASSRRDGRSYEQYF

V gene: TRBV5-1
J gene: TRBJ2-3
clone size: many
D gene: -
CDR3 DNA: TGTGCCAGCAGCTTAGGAGATACGCAGTATTTT
CDR3 protein: CASSLGDTQYF

V gene: TRBV6-1
J gene: TRBJ1-6
clone size: few
D gene: -
CDR3 DNA: TGTGCCAGCAGTGAAGCGGGCTACGGGTCACCCCTCCACTTT
CDR3 protein: CASSEAGYGSPLHF

V gene: TRBV12-3/TRBV12-4
J gene: TRBJ1-1
clone size: few
D gene: -
CDR3 DNA: TGTGCCAGCAGGGGTGGGCAAGAGAACACTGAAGCTTTCTTT
CDR3 protein: CASRGGQENTEAFF

V gene: TRBV2
J gene: TRBJ2-3
clone size: -
D gene: -
CDR3 DNA: TGTGCCAGCAGTGATGCCGTCGACAGGCCAAGCACAGATACGCAGTATTTT
CDR3 protein: CASSDAVDRPSTDTQYF

V gene: TRBV7-8
J gene: TRBJ1-5
clone size: few
D gene: TRBD1
CDR3 DNA: TGTGCCAGCAGCCTCAGACGACAGGGGCCCGATCAGCCCCAGCATTTT
CDR3 protein: CASSLRRQGPDQPQHF

V gene: TRBV2
J gene: TRBJ2-1
clone size: -
D gene: -
CDR3 DNA: TGTGCCAGCAGTGAACGGCACCCCGCCAATGAGCAGTTCTTC
CDR3 protein: CASSERHPANEQFF

V gene: TRBV7-8
J gene: TRBJ2-7
clone size: -
D gene: TRBD2
CDR3 DNA: TGTGCCAGCAGCTTACTATCACCTAGCGGGTACTACGAGCAGTACTTC
CDR3 protein: CASSLLSPSGYYEQYF

V gene: TRBV5-1
J gene: TRBJ1-4
clone size: -
D gene: TRBD1
CDR3 DNA: TGCGCCAGCAGCTTGTTCCCAGCCCGACAGGGAGGAGATGAAAAACTGTTTTTT
CDR3 protein: CASSLFPARQGGDEKLFF

V gene: TRBV7-2
J gene: TRBJ1-5
clone size: -
D gene: -
CDR3 DNA: TGTGCCAGCAGCTTAAGGACTACTAATCAGCCCCAGCATTTT
CDR3 protein: CASSLRTTNQPQHF

V gene: TRBV19
J gene: TRBJ2-7
clone size: few
D gene: TRBD1
CDR3 DNA: TGTGCCAGTGGAAAACCGGGACAGTCCCTCTACGAGCAGTACTTC
CDR3 protein: CASGKPGQSLYEQYF

V gene: TRBV20-1
J gene: TRBJ1-5
clone size: -
D gene: -
CDR3 DNA: TGCAGTGCTAGCCCCGGAGATAGCAATCAGCCCCAGCATTTT
CDR3 protein: CSASPGDSNQPQHF

V gene: TRBV5-1
J gene: TRBJ1-1
clone size: -
D gene: TRBD1
CDR3 DNA: TGCGCCAGCCGCACCGGACAGGGGAGATCTTTCTTT
CDR3 protein: CASRTGQGRSFF

V gene: TRBV5-6
J gene: TRBJ1-1
clone size: few
D gene: -
CDR3 DNA: TGTGCCAGCAGCCTTCCCGGGCAGTTGTACACTGAAGCTTTCTTT
CDR3 protein: CASSLPGQLYTEAFF

V gene: TRBV12-3/TRBV12-4
J gene: TRBJ2-3
clone size: -
D gene: TRBD2
CDR3 DNA: TGTGCCAGCAGTGTCCGACTCTTAGCGGGGGTCGGAGATACGCAGTATTTT
CDR3 protein: CASSVRLLAGVGDTQYF

V gene: TRBV7-9
J gene: TRBJ2-2
clone size: -
D gene: TRBD1
CDR3 DNA: TGTGCCAGCAGCTGGTACCGGGACAGGAACACCGGGGAGCTGTTTTTT
CDR3 protein: CASSWYRDRNTGELFF

V gene: TRBV7-2
J gene: TRBJ2-1
clone size: few
D gene: TRBD2
CDR3 DNA: TGTGCCAGCAGCGAGAGCTTAGCGGGTAGCTCCTACAATGAGCAGTTCTTC
CDR3 protein: CASSESLAGSSYNEQFF

V gene: TRBV7-8
J gene: TRBJ2-1
clone size: -
D gene: -
CDR3 DNA: TGTGCCAGCAGCTTAAGGGGGGCGCGACCCTACAATGAGCAGTTCTTC
CDR3 protein: CASSLRGARPYNEQFF

V gene: TRBV5-1
J gene: TRBJ2-1
clone size: few
D gene: -
CDR3 DNA: TGCGCCAGCAGCTTGCCCCTTGGGGGGGCAGTGGATGAGCAGTTCTTC
CDR3 protein: CASSLPLGGAVDEQFF

V gene: TRBV27
J gene: TRBJ2-1
clone size: -
D gene: TRBD2
CDR3 DNA: TGTGCCAGCAGTTTATGGAAGGCTAGCGGGGACAATGAGCAGTTCTTC
CDR3 protein: CASSLWKASGDNEQFF

V gene: TRBV20-1
J gene: TRBJ2-5
clone size: -
D gene: -
CDR3 DNA: TGCAGTGCCCTTGCTACATCGGAGTCAGCTGAGACCCAGTACTTC
CDR3 protein: CSALATSESAETQYF

V gene: TRBV7-2
J gene: TRBJ2-5
clone size: -
D gene: -
CDR3 DNA: TGTGCCAGCAGCTTAAGAGAAAGAGGGGAGCTCGAGACCCAGTACTTC
CDR3 protein: CASSLRERGELETQYF

V gene: TRBV5-1
J gene: TRBJ2-5
clone size: -
D gene: -
CDR3 DNA: TGCGCCAGCAGCTTGGGAGGCCCCAGTCAAGAGACCCAGTACTTC
CDR3 protein: CASSLGGPSQETQYF

V gene: TRBV13
J gene: TRBJ2-3
clone size: -
D gene: TRBD2
CDR3 DNA: TGTGCCAGCAGCTCAAAAGGGACTAGCCGAGATACGCAGTATTTT
CDR3 protein: CASSSKGTSRDTQYF

V gene: TRBV6-1
J gene: TRBJ2-5
clone size: many
D gene: -
CDR3 DNA: TGTGCCAGCAGCGACAGGTCTCGGAGTGAGACCCAGTACTTC
CDR3 protein: CASSDRSRSETQYF

V gene: TRBV24-1
J gene: TRBJ1-5
clone size: -
D gene: -
CDR3 DNA: TGTGCCACCAGTGATTCCCCCCCTTATAGCAATCAGCCCCAGCATTTT
CDR3 protein: CATSDSPPYSNQPQHF

V gene: TRBV5-1
J gene: TRBJ2-7
clone size: many
D gene: -
CDR3 DNA: TGCGCCAGCAGCTTGGGTACTGACAGTTACGAGCAGTACTTC
CDR3 protein: CASSLGTDSYEQYF

V gene: TRBV20-1
J gene: TRBJ1-5
clone size: few
D gene: -
CDR3 DNA: TGCAGTGCTTCAGAGGATAGCAATCAGCCCCAGCATTTT
CDR3 protein: CSASEDSNQPQHF

V gene: TRBV20-1
J gene: TRBJ1-5
clone size: few
D gene: -
CDR3 DNA: TGCAGTGCTAGAGGCCGGCAGGGGAGCAATCAGCCCCAGCATTTT
CDR3 protein: CSARGRQGSNQPQHF

V gene: TRBV7-9
J gene: TRBJ2-1
clone size: many
D gene: TRBD2
CDR3 DNA: TGTGCCAGCAGCTTAAGAGGGACTACCTACAATGAGCAGTTCTTC
CDR3 protein: CASSLRGTTYNEQFF

V gene: TRBV4-3
J gene: TRBJ2-3
clone size: many
D gene: -
CDR3 DNA: TGCGCCAGCAGCCAAGTACGGGGGCTGCTCACAGATACGCAGTATTTT
CDR3 protein: CASSQVRGLLTDTQYF